The sequence of this T cell receptor beta chain was determined in a study of CD8 T cells in Susac syndrome. Sequencing targeted TCR beta in T cells from blood (CD8+ and CD4+). While CD8+ and CD4+ T cells were isolated negatively, TEMRA cells were enriched by FACS. With random hexamers, 0.5 to 1 ug RNA was reverse transcribed. TCRdb redid the calling of the immunoSEQ multiplex PCR reads with MiXCR, one entry per CDR3 protein. The table lists about 140,000 distinct CDR3 sequences, just under 95% of them singletons. Study findings and constraints: The study acknowledged a relatively small number of individuals in its TCR sequencing and HLA analysis.

About this clonotype itself: Its target is unknown.

Sequencing input: CD4+ T cells from PBMCs. The TCR was taken from a human donor with Susac syndrome.

The CDR3: CSVPGQSSYEQYF. CDR3 DNA sequence: TGCAGCGTTCCGGGACAGAGCTCCTACGAGCAGTACTTC. The chain carries TRBV29-1 and TRBJ2-7, with TRBD1 matching over 7 bases. CDR1 SQVTM and CDR2 ANQGSEA come from the germline V gene. This CDR3 has 13 residues. Trimming cost V 5 bases and J 0 bases; bases outside gene matches: 4.